These 10 T cell receptor beta chains were sequenced from one sample in a study of neoadjuvant anti-PD-1 for oral cavity cancer. TCRdb's copy holds only in-frame clones and misses some; the assay was immunoSEQ multiplex PCR. Of about 37,000 clones detected, about 36% appear once; the ten largest clones hold approximately 15%. As for time point: after neoadjuvant nivolumab, at surgical resection. The sample consisted of tumor tissue, taken after nivolumab (anti-PD-1) treatment. The source of these receptors is a person between 40 and 79 years old with oral cavity squamous cell carcinoma.

This chain uses TRBV4-2 with TRBJ2-5, with 8 bases aligning to TRBD1. Germline assignment: CDR1 LGHNA and CDR2 YNFKEQ. The CDR3 extends over 13 amino acids. J was trimmed by 0 bases and V by 8 bases; bases with no gene match: 2. CDR3 amino acids: CASGQGHQETQYF. As DNA, the CDR3 is TGTGCCAGCGGACAGGGCCACCAAGAGACCCAGTACTTC.

V is TRBV5-6 and J is TRBJ1-2; 9 nucleotides match TRBD1. Germline CDR1 is SGHDT and CDR2 is YYEEEE. V shed 3 bases, J shed 6 bases, and the junction held 9 bases outside the gene matches. The CDR3 is made up of 15 amino acids. This chain's CDR3 is CASSSSGTGRHGYTF. CDR3 bases: TGTGCCAGCAGCTCCTCTGGGACAGGGAGGCATGGCTACACCTTC. Full variable domain (rest looked up from reference TRBV5-6 and TRBJ1-2): DAGVTQSPTHLIKTRGQQVTLRCSPKSGHDTVSWYQQALGQGPQFIFQYYEEEERQRGNFPDRFSGHQFPNYSSELNVNALLLGDSALYLCASSSSGTGRHGYTFGSGTRLTVV.

This chain joins TRBV6-5 and TRBJ2-7; possibly TRBD1 for D (6 bases). This CDR3 contains 15 residues. The V gene lost 6 bases and the J gene lost 0 bases, with 15 bases spanning the gap. Germline values: CDR1 MNHEY, CDR2 SVGAGI. As DNA, the CDR3 is TGTGCCAGCAGGTACGCTACAGGGTCCTCCTACGAGCAGTACTTC. Translated: CASRYATGSSYEQYF.

The gene calls are TRBV4-1 and TRBJ2-2, with 7 bases fitting TRBD1. The CDR3 is 16 amino acids. Germline loops: CDR1 MGHRA, CDR2 YSYEKL. J gave up 0 bases and V 1 base, and 2 bases lay outside the gene matches. The CDR3 sequence is CASSQATGPNTGELFF. In DNA, the CDR3 is TGCGCCAGCAGCCAAGCGACAGGGCCGAACACCGGGGAGCTGTTTTTT.

There are a few counts of this clone. This chain connects TRBV28 to TRBJ2-3; D uncertain. Germline assignment: CDR1 MDHEN and CDR2 SYDVKM. The CDR3 is made up of 13 amino acids. The ends were cut back, 1 base at V and 1 base at J, with 3 bases in the middle. The CDR3 loop is CASSLLRTDTQYF. CDR3 nucleotides: TGTGCCAGCAGTTTATTACGCACAGATACGCAGTATTTT.

This clone was counted a single time. The chain joins TRBV5-4 to TRBJ2-5, with 9 bases identical to TRBD2. V was pared by 4 bases and J by 6 bases, with 4 bases of the junction left unmatched. Germline CDR1 SGHNT, CDR2 YYREEE (reference sequence). This CDR3 comprises 13 residues. CDR3 in DNA: TGTGCCAGCAGCCTTAGCGGGAGTAAGACCCAGTACTTC. Translating gives CASSLSGSKTQYF.

The V gene is TRBV5-6, the J gene TRBJ2-7; 7 nucleotides align to TRBD1. Germline trimming cut 4 bases from V and 4 bases from J; bases unmatched to any gene: 8. The CDR3 length is 14 residues. Germline CDR1 is SGHDT and CDR2 is YYEEEE. DNA of the CDR3: TGTGCCAGCAGCCCCCCCACAGGGGTTTACGAGCAGTACTTC. Translating gives CASSPPTGVYEQYF.

The rearrangement uses TRBV5-4 and TRBJ2-7, with a weak D call TRBD2 (6 bases). The length of the CDR3 is 16 residues. Per germline, CDR1 SGHNT and CDR2 YYREEE (reference sequence). Trimming cost V 0 bases and J 3 bases, with 16 bases left between them. In nucleotides, the CDR3 is TGTGCCAGCAGCTTGGACTCAGCGGGCCGTCTCTACGAGCAGTACTTC. Translated, it gives CASSLDSAGRLYEQYF.

The chain employs TRBV27 and TRBJ2-1; 8 positions match TRBD2. CDR1 and CDR2 (germline): MNHEY, SMNVEV (reference sequence). This CDR3 is built from 13 residues. Losses at the gene ends were 3 bases for V and 7 bases for J; bases not matched to a gene: 2. The CDR3 bases are TGTGCCAGCAGTTTGGGCGGGAGGAATGAGCAGTTCTTC. Translated, it gives CASSLGGRNEQFF.

V is TRBV7-8 and J is TRBJ2-5; TRBD2 might be the D (6 bases). Germline CDR1 is SGHVS and CDR2 is FQNEAQ. V was trimmed by 1 base and J by 5 bases, leaving 8 bases between them. The CDR3 consists of 13 residues. The CDR3 here is CASSLGGTETQYF. CDR3 DNA: TGTGCCAGCAGCTTAGGCGGGACGGAGACCCAGTACTTC.